What follows describes a single TCR beta chain. Measured with immunoSEQ multiplex PCR; TCRdb has only the in-frame clones, and not every one. In the table there are 200,000 to 300,000 clones, 80% to 95% of which are singletons. The data derive from a study of blood T cell repertoires in COVID-19. Study context: Samples representing acute and convalescent COVID-19 were sourced from the United States, Italy and Spain. Sources were T cells, B-cell-depleted T cells, or PBMCs; the material itself was cDNA or gDNA.

The CDR3 sequence is 14 residues long. Germline CDR1 is SGHRS and CDR2 is YFSETQ. V was clipped by 0 bases and J by 3 bases; unmatched bases: 2. Sequencing was done on a sample of peripheral blood. This TCR came from a man aged 30-40 years with COVID-19, enrolled during active disease. The chain carries TRBV5-1 and TRBJ2-5, with TRBD2 matching 7 bases. The CDR3 spells CASSLVAGEETQYF. The CDR3 coding sequence is TGCGCCAGCAGCTTGGTGGCGGGGGAAGAGACCCAGTACTTC.